The present T cell receptor beta chain was sequenced within a study of CD8+ T cells in alopecia areata. It was cDNA, reverse transcribed from extracted RNA, that served as the sequencing template. Profiled with immunoSEQ multiplex PCR; TCRdb holds only in-frame clones, not every one. Of over 70,000 clones in the sample, roughly 70% were seen once. Germline loops: CDR1 SQVTM, CDR2 ANQGSEA. The CDR3 extends over 14 amino acids. V lost 1 base, J lost 3 bases, and 2 bases stayed unmatched. Stated treatment: oral pan-JAK inhibitor, 5-10 mg twice daily. Starting from PBMCs, sorting isolated CD4+ and CD8+ T cells.

The source was CD8+ T cells sorted from blood, collected at week 24, from a patient treated with tofacitinib. The chain is built from TRBV29-1 and TRBJ2-7; 11 bases map to TRBD2. The receptor was isolated from a human donor with alopecia areata. The CDR3 DNA is TGCAGCGTTGAAGGGCTAGCGGGGGGCTACGAGCAGTACTTC. It specifies CSVEGLAGGYEQYF.